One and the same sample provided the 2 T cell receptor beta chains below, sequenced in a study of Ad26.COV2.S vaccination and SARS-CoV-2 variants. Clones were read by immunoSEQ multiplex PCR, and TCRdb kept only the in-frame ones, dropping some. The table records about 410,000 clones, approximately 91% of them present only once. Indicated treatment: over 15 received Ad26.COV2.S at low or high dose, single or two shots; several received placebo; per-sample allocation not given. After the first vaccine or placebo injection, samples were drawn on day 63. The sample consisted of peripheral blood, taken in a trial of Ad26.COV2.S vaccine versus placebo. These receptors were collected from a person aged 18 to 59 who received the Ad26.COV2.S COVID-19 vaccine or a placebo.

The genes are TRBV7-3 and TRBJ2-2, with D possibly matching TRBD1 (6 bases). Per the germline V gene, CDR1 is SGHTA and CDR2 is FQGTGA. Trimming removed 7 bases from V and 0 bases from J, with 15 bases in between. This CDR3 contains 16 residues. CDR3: CASTLVGAANTGELFF. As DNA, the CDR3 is TGTGCCAGCACCCTAGTGGGGGCAGCGAACACCGGGGAGCTGTTTTTT.

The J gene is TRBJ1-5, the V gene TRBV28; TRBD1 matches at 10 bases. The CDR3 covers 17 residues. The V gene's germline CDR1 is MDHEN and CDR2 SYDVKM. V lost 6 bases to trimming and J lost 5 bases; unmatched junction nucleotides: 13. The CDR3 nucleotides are TGTGCCAGCAGAAACTCGCACGGGACAGGGGTCGATCAGCCCCAGCATTTT. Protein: CASRNSHGTGVDQPQHF. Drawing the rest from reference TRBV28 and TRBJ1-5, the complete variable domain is DVKVTQSSRYLVKRTGEKVFLECVQDMDHENMFWYRQDPGLGLRLIYFSYDVKMKEKGDIPEGYSVSREKKERFSLILESASTNQTSMYLCASRNSHGTGVDQPQHFGDGTRLSIL.